The 9 T cell receptor beta chains given below trace back to one sample, sequenced in a study of beta chain features in type 1 diabetes. Study results and caveats: Researchers report that Type 1 diabetes patients had moderately but significantly shorter TCRB CDR3s across all four CD4+ subsets.

These receptors have no identified antigens. Expressed TCRB transcripts got sequenced, as all isolated RNA was reverse transcribed. Data came from immunoSEQ multiplex PCR; TCRdb stores just in-frame clones and leaves some out. There are 15,000 to 18,000 clones in the sample; approximately 71% occur only once, and approximately 2.7% lies in the top ten. What was sequenced was Tregs from blood. The receptor set was obtained from a man aged 30-40 years with type 1 diabetes.

The chain combines TRBV5-1 with TRBJ2-1, with TRBD2 as a possible D gene (7 bases). This CDR3 has 14 amino acids. The germline V gene has CDR1 SGHRS and CDR2 YFSETQ. V was trimmed by 7 bases and J by 2 bases, leaving 13 bases between them. CDR3: CASGGARAYNEQFF. CDR3 nucleotide sequence: TGCGCCAGCGGGGGGGCCCGGGCCTACAATGAGCAGTTCTTC.

This sequence joins TRBV15 and TRBJ1-2, with a weak D call TRBD1 (5 bases). CDR1 and CDR2 (germline): LNHNV, YYDKDF (reference sequence). The CDR3 is 16 residues long. V shed 1 base and J shed 0 bases, with 12 bases lying between them. CDR3 DNA: TGTGCCACCAGCAGAGGCAGGCGGGGGACTAACTATGGCTACACCTTC. This encodes CATSRGRRGTNYGYTF.

The V gene is TRBV5-4, the J gene TRBJ1-2, with D possibly matching TRBD1 (6 bases). The V gene lost 4 bases and the J gene lost 8 bases, with 21 bases spanning the gap. The CDR3 extends over 15 amino acids. The V gene's germline CDR1 is SGHNT and CDR2 YYREEE (reference sequence). The chain's CDR3 is CASSRNIQGRDGYTF. The CDR3 nucleotides read TGTGCCAGCAGCCGTAATATCCAGGGGAGGGACGGCTACACCTTC.

The CDR3 protein is CASSFRGRDEQFF. In DNA form, the CDR3 reads TGTGCCAGCAGCTTTAGGGGCAGGGATGAGCAGTTCTTC. J is TRBJ2-1 and V is TRBV11-3, with D possibly being TRBD1 (5 bases). The CDR3 length is 13 residues. Germline-derived CDR1 and CDR2 are SGHNT and YENEEA. Trimming took off 3 bases at V and 8 bases at J, with 11 bases between the two ends.

V and J are TRBV6-5 and TRBJ2-3, with a tentative D call TRBD1 (6 bases). Between the trimmed V and J ends, which lost 11 bases and 0 bases, there was a span of 18 bases. There are 15 residues in the CDR3. The germline V gene encodes CDR1 MNHEY and CDR2 SVGAGI. Here the CDR3 reads CALIRDKASTDTQYF. In DNA, the CDR3 is TGTGCCTTGATCCGGGACAAAGCTAGCACAGATACGCAGTATTTT.

The chain has TRBV6-1 and TRBJ2-1; 10 nucleotides align to TRBD2. The CDR3 spans 14 residues. Germline values: CDR1 MNHNS, CDR2 SASEGT. Trimming cost V 8 bases and J 7 bases; bases outside gene matches: 8. The DNA for the CDR3 is TGTGCCAGCCTCCGTCTAGCGGGGGCTAATGAGCAGTTCTTC. Translated, it gives CASLRLAGANEQFF.

This clone was counted a few times. The J gene is TRBJ1-3, the V gene TRBV29-1, with D tentatively TRBD1 (5 bases). Germline V gives CDR1 SQVTM, CDR2 ANQGSEA. The CDR3 spans 13 residues. Trimming stripped 5 bases from V and 0 bases from J, with 8 bases between. The CDR3 reads CSVRGDSGNTIYF. CDR3 DNA: TGCAGCGTTAGGGGCGACTCTGGAAACACCATATATTTT.

The CDR3, as DNA: TGTGCCAGCAGCCCTGGACTAGTTGCAGATACGCAGTATTTT. Translation gives CASSPGLVADTQYF. V usage is TRBV7-2 and J usage is TRBJ2-3, with 7 bases matching TRBD2. Trimming took 5 bases from V and 4 from J; bases not matched to a gene: 6. CDR3 length: 14 residues. Germline-derived CDR1 and CDR2 are SGHTA and FQGNSA.

The chain joins TRBV2 to TRBJ2-6; D may be TRBD2 (5 bases). The CDR3 is made up of 15 amino acids. V shed 6 bases and J shed 0 bases, with 9 bases lying between them. The germline V gene encodes CDR1 SNHLY and CDR2 FYNNEI. The CDR3 sequence: CASSRRDSGANVLTF. In nucleotides, the CDR3 is TGTGCCAGCAGCAGACGGGACTCTGGGGCCAACGTCCTGACTTTC. The entire variable domain, with the rest obtained from reference TRBV2 and TRBJ2-6, is as follows: EPEVTQTPSHQVTQMGQEVILRCVPISNHLYFYWYRQILGQKVEFLVSFYNNEISEKSEIFDDQFSVERPDGSNFTLKIRSTKLEDSAMYFCASSRRDSGANVLTFGAGSRLTVL.